Listed below are T cell receptor beta chains from one sample, sequenced in a study of cytomegalovirus exposure and HLA in healthy donors. Method: immunoSEQ multiplex PCR; TCRdb's copy keeps in-frame clones and lacks some. Of just under 70,000 clones in the sample, more than 80% are singletons; the top ten hold 6.5%. The sequenced sample was PBMCs. The source of these receptors is a human donor in good health. Both conserved end residues are trimmed from each CDR3.

v_gene,j_gene,CDR3aa
TRBV7-9,TRBJ1-3,ASSLGTGLSFSGNTIY
TRBV4-1,TRBJ2-1,ASSQNVLAGGNNEQF
TRBV14,TRBJ2-1,ASSQVLGGSRVGEQF
TRBV5-6,TRBJ1-2,AAKPGTENYGYP
TRBV7-8,TRBJ1-1,ASRPRSSYGYTEAF
TRBV5-1,TRBJ2-7,ASSWDTPEGYEQY
TRBV5-1,TRBJ2-3,ASSLTSGGWVDTQY
TRBV6-1,TRBJ2-2,ASSEPLQGAPGELF
TRBV9,TRBJ1-2,ASSVEARAYGYT
TRBV7-2,TRBJ2-5,ASSLTVAGGQETQY
TRBV5-1,TRBJ2-6,ASSLATALDGANVLT
TRBV9,TRBJ1-6,ASSVGGGDNSPLH
TRBV20-1,TRBJ1-4,SARTGEKLF
TRBV19,TRBJ2-2,ASSPFSRGLNTGELF
TRBV7-9,TRBJ2-3,SSSLTGGSTDTQY
TRBV5-5,TRBJ2-1,ASSLGRGRFHEQF
TRBV27,TRBJ1-1,ASSPLTGGMEAF